Given below is one T cell receptor beta chain in context. All of the isolated RNA was reverse transcribed, so expressed TCRB transcripts were sequenced. Sequencing was performed with immunoSEQ multiplex PCR; in TCRdb, only in-frame clones are kept and a portion is missing. The sample carries fewer than 500,000 clones, 11% to 15% recorded once. The data are from a study of beta chain features in type 1 diabetes. V was trimmed by 0 bases and J by 2 bases, leaving 13 bases between them. The CDR3 is 15 residues long. Germline values: CDR1 SQVTM, CDR2 ANQGSEA. The sequenced sample consisted of naive CD4+ T cells from blood. The V and J genes are TRBV29-1 and TRBJ2-5; D gene unclear. The sequence derives from a young man in good health. In DNA form, the CDR3 reads TGCAGCGTTGAAGAGTGGATAGCTATACAAGAGACCCAGTACTTC. Amino acid sequence: CSVEEWIAIQETQYF. The entire variable domain, with the rest obtained from reference TRBV29-1 and TRBJ2-5, is as follows: SAVISQKPSRDICQRGTSLTIQCQVDSQVTMMFWYRQQPGQSLTLIATANQGSEATYESGFVIDKFPISRPNLTFSTLTVSNMSPEDSSIYLCSVEEWIAIQETQYFGPGTRLLVL.